This paragraph covers one TCR beta chain sequence. Its target is not known. These data come from a study of post-analysis software for immune sequencing data. The overall study: Patients with relapsing-remitting, secondary progressive and progressive-relapsing multiple sclerosis courses were all represented. Study-level results: When compared against controls, multiple sclerosis patients showed significantly lower normalized Chao1 diversity. Elevated frequency relative to controls characterized a handful of TRBV segments in patients, TRBV5-6, TRBV5-1 and TRBV20-1 among them.

V lost 3 bases to trimming and J lost 0 bases, with 11 bases between them. There are 14 residues in the CDR3. Germline assignment: CDR1 DFQATT and CDR2 SNEGSKA (reference sequence). Researchers reported that TCR beta cDNA libraries carried unique molecular identifiers. Between roughly 0.95 and 10 million T cells gave rise to hundreds of thousands of cDNA molecules. One entry per CDR3 protein, called by TCRdb with MiXCR from the PCR reads. The sample gives under 200,000 distinct CDR3 sequences, 29% of which show up once; approximately 3.6% is in the top ten. The rearrangement links TRBV20-1 to TRBJ1-2; D ambiguous. This sequence was found in a girl younger than 18 with multiple sclerosis. Input material: blood. CDR3 amino acids: CSARADGTNYGYTF. The CDR3 DNA reads TGCAGTGCTAGGGCTGACGGGACTAACTATGGCTACACCTTC.